The entry that follows covers one T cell receptor (beta chain) sequence. Its specificity is not known. The CDR3 length is 17 residues. Trimming took off 2 bases at V and 0 bases at J, with 14 bases between the two ends. Germline V gives CDR1 MNHEY, CDR2 SVGEGT. The data belong to a study of blood T cells in healthy people across ages. Points from the study as a whole: PBMCs went unsorted, and a conclusive naive versus antigen-experienced comparison was therefore prevented.

A second about 7 to 11 cycle PCR used barcoded and J-beta primers. Each CDR3 protein is one row after TCRdb ran MiXCR on the 5' RACE reads. The sample has roughly 1.9 million distinct CDR3 sequences, roughly two fifths seen once. This chain links TRBV6-2 or TRBV6-3 with TRBJ1-5; D unresolved. This sequence was found in a human donor in good health. Sequenced input: blood. DNA of the CDR3: TGTGCCAGCAGTTACGAGCGGGGTCGGGGTAGCAATCAGCCCCAGCATTTT. This sequence encodes CASSYERGRGSNQPQHF.